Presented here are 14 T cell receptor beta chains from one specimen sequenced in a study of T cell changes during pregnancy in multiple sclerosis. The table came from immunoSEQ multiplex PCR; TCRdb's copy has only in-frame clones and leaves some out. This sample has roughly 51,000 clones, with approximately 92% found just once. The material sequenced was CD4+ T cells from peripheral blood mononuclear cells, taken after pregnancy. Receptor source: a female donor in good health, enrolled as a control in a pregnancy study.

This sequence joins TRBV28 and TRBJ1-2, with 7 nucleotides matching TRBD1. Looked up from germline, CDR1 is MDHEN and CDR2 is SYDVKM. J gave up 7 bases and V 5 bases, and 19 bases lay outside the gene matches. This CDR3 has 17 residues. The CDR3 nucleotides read TGTGCCAGCAGTACCCGACAGGGCGCAACCCCACTGCGTGGCTACACCTTC. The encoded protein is CASSTRQGATPLRGYTF.

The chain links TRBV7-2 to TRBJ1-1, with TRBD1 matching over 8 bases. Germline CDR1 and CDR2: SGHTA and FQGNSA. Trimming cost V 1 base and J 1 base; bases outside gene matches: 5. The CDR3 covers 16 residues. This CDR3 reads CASSLGWGQENTEAFF. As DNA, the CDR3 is TGTGCCAGCAGCTTAGGCTGGGGACAGGAGAACACTGAAGCTTTCTTT.

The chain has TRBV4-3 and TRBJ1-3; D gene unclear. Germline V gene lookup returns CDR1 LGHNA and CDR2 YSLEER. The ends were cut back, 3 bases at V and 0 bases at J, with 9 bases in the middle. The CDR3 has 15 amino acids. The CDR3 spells CASSQPQNSGNTIYF. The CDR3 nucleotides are TGCGCCAGCAGCCAGCCCCAGAACTCTGGAAACACCATATATTTT.

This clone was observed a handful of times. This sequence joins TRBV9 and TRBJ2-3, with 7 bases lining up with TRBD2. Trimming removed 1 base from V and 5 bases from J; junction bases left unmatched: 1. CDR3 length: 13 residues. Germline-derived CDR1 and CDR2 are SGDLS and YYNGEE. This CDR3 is CASSVSGEDTQYF. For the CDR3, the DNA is TGTGCCAGCAGCGTAAGCGGGGAAGATACGCAGTATTTT. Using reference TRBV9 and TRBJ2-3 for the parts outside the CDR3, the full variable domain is DSGVTQTPKHLITATGQRVTLRCSPRSGDLSVYWYQQSLDQGLQFLIQYYNGEERAKGNILERFSAQQFPDLHSELNLSSLELGDSALYFCASSVSGEDTQYFGPGTRLTVL.

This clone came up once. The CDR3 nucleotides read TGTGCCAGCAGTGATACAGGGGTTGGCTACACCTTC. Protein: CASSDTGVGYTF. The J gene is TRBJ1-2, the V gene TRBV27; 7 bases fit TRBD1. This CDR3 is 12 amino acids long. The ends lost 5 bases at V and 7 bases at J; junction bases unmatched: 4. CDR1 and CDR2 from the germline V gene are MNHEY and SMNVEV (reference sequence).

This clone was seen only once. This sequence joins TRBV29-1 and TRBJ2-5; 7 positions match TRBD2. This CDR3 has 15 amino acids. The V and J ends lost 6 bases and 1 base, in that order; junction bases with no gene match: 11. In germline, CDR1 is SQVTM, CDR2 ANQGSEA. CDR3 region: CSVPPPGLIQETQYF. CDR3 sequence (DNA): TGCAGCGTCCCACCCCCGGGACTAATCCAAGAGACCCAGTACTTC. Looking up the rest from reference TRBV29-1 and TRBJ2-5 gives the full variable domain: SAVISQKPSRDICQRGTSLTIQCQVDSQVTMMFWYRQQPGQSLTLIATANQGSEATYESGFVIDKFPISRPNLTFSTLTVSNMSPEDSSIYLCSVPPPGLIQETQYFGPGTRLLVL.

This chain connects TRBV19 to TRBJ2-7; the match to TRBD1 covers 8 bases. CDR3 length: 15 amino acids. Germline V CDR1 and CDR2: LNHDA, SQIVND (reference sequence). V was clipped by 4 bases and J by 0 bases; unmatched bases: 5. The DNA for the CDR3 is TGTGCCAGTAGTAGGGGACAGGCAAGCTCCTACGAGCAGTACTTC. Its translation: CASSRGQASSYEQYF. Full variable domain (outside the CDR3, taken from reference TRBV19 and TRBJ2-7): DGGITQSPKYLFRKEGQNVTLSCEQNLNHDAMYWYRQDPGQGLRLIYYSQIVNDFQKGDIAEGYSVSREKKESFPLTVTSAQKNPTAFYLCASSRGQASSYEQYFGPGTRLTVT.

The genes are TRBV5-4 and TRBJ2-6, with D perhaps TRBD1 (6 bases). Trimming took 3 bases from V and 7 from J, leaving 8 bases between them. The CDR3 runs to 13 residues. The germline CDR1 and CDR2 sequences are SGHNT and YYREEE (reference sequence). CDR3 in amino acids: CASSSGEANVLTF. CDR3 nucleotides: TGTGCCAGCAGCTCAGGGGAAGCCAACGTCCTGACTTTC.

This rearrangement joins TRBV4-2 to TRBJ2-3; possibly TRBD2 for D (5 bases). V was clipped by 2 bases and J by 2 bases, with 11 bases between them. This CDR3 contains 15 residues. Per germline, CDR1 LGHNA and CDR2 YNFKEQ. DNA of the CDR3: TGTGCCAGCAGCCAAAGGTTCGGGGACACAGATACGCAGTATTTT. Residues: CASSQRFGDTDTQYF.

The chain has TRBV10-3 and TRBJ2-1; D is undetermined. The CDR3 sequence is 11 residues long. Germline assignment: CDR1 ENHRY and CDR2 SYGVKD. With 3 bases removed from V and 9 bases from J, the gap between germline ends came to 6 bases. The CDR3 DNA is TGTGCCATCAGTGATAGGAGTGAGCAGTTCTTC. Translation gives CAISDRSEQFF.

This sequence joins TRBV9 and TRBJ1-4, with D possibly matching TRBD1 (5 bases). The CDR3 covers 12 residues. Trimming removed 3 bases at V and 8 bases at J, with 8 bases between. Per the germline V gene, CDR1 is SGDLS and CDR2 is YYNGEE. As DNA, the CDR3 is TGTGCCAGCAGCGCGGGGGGGGAAAAACTGTTTTTT. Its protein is CASSAGGEKLFF. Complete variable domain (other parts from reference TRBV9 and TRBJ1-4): DSGVTQTPKHLITATGQRVTLRCSPRSGDLSVYWYQQSLDQGLQFLIQYYNGEERAKGNILERFSAQQFPDLHSELNLSSLELGDSALYFCASSAGGEKLFFGSGTQLSVL.

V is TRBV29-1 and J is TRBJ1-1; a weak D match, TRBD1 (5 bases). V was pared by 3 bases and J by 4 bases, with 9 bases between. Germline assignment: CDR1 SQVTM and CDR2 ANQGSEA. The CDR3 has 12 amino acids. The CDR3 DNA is TGCAGCGTTGATAAAAGGGGCACTGAAGCTTTCTTT. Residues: CSVDKRGTEAFF.

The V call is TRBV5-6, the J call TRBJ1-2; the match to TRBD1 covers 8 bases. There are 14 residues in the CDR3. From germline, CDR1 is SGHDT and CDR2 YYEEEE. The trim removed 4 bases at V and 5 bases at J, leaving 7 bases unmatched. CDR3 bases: TGTGCCAGCAGCCGGGGACAGGCGGTTTATGGCTACACCTTC. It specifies CASSRGQAVYGYTF.

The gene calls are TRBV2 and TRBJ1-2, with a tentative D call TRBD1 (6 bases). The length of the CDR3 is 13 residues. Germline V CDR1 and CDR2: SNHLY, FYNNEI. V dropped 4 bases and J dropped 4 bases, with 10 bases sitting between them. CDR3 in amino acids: CASSGTVIYGYTF. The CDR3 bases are TGTGCCAGCAGTGGGACAGTGATCTATGGCTACACCTTC.